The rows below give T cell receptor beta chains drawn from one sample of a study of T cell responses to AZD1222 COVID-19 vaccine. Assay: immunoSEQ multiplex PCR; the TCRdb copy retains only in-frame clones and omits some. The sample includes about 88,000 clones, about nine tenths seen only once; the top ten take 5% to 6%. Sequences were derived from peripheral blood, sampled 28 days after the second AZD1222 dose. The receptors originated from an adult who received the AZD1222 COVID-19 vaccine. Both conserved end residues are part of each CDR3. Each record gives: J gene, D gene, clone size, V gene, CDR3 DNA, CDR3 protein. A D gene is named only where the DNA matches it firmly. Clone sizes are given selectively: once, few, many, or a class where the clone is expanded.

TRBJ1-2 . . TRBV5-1 TGCGCCAGCAGCCCCCAGCCCGGAGGCGGAGCCTATGGCTACACCTTC CASSPQPGGGAYGYTF
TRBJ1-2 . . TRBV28 TGTGCCAGCAGGGGGTACTATGGCTACACCTTC CASRGYYGYTF
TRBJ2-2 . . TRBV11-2 TGTGCCAGCATGGGAACCGGGGAGCTGTTTTTT CASMGTGELFF
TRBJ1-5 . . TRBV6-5 TGTGCCAGCAGTTCCAGACGGTATAGCAATCAGCCCCAGCATTTT CASSSRRYSNQPQHF
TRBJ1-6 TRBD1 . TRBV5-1 TGCGCCAGCAGCTCCCTCCCGGGGACAGGTACGATGGGGTCACCCCTCCACTTT CASSSLPGTGTMGSPLHF
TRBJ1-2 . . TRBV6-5 TGTGCCAGCAGTTACGGTGGGGGCTACACCTTC CASSYGGGYTF
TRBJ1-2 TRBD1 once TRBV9 TGTGCCAGCAGCGTGATGAGACAGGGGGCTGACTATGGCTACACCTTC CASSVMRQGADYGYTF
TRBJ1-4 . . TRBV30 TGTGCCTGGAGTATAAACACTAATGAAAAACTGTTTTTT CAWSINTNEKLFF
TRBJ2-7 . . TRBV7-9 TGTGCCAGCAGCTCAGGGAGGCTTAACTACGAGCAGTACTTC CASSSGRLNYEQYF
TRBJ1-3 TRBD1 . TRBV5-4 TGTGCCAGCAGCTTGCGGGACAGGGTTATCTCTGGAAACACCATATATTTT CASSLRDRVISGNTIYF
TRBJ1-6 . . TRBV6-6 TGTGCCAGCAGTTACCCACCAGAGGGATGGTCACCCCTCCACTTT CASSYPPEGWSPLHF
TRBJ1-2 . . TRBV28 TGTGCCAGCAGAACGGACAGCAACTATGGCTACACCTTC CASRTDSNYGYTF
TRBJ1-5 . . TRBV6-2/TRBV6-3 TGTGCCAGCAGTTCCAGGGACGGTCAGCCCCAGCATTTT CASSSRDGQPQHF
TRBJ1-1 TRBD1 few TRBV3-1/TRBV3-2 TGTGCCAGCAGCCAGGGACAGGGGTCTTCAGCTTTCTTT CASSQGQGSSAFF
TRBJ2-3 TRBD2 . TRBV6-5 TGTGCCAGCAGAGTCCCTAGCGGGGGCACAGATACGCAGTATTTT CASRVPSGGTDTQYF
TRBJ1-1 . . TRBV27 TGTGCCAGCAGTTTTGTGTCAGTCAAAACTGAAGCTTTCTTT CASSFVSVKTEAFF
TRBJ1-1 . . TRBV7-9 TGTGCCAGCAGCCCTTCCGACAGAAACACTGAAGCTTTCTTT CASSPSDRNTEAFF
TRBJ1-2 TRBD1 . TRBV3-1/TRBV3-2 TGTGCCAGCAGCCTCAAGGGACAGGGAATTAGGTATGGCTACACCTTC CASSLKGQGIRYGYTF
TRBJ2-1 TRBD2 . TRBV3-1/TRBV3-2 TGTGCCAGCAGCCATTTAATCGGGACTAGCGGGTACAATGAGCAGTTCTTC CASSHLIGTSGYNEQFF
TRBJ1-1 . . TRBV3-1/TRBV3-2 TGTGCCAGCAGCCAAGGAGAGGGGCTTGGAAACACTGAAGCTTTCTTT CASSQGEGLGNTEAFF
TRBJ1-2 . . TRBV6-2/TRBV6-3 TGTGCCAGCAGTTTAACAGACTATGGCTACACCTTC CASSLTDYGYTF
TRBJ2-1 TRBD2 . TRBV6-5 TGTGCCAGCAGTTACCATAGCGGGGGGGGTTACAATGAGCAGTTCTTC CASSYHSGGGYNEQFF
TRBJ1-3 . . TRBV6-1 TGTGCCAGCAGTTGGGGCAGGCAAGGAAACACCATATATTTT CASSWGRQGNTIYF
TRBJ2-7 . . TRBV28 TGTGCCAGCACAGGCAGGGTTGAGGCCCCGACCTACGAGCAGTACTTC CASTGRVEAPTYEQYF
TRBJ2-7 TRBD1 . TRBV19 TGTGCCAGTAGTATAATGGGACAGGGCGATGCGCAGTACTTC CASSIMGQGDAQYF
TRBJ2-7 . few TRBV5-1 TGCGCCAGCAGCGCGACCCAGTACCACGAGCAGTACTTC CASSATQYHEQYF
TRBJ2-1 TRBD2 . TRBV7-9 TGTGCCAGCAGTCCCTTTGGGACTAGCGGGGGGACCAATGAGCAGTTCTTC CASSPFGTSGGTNEQFF
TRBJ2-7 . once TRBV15 TGTGCCACCAGCAGGAACAGGGCCTACGAGCAGTACTTC CATSRNRAYEQYF
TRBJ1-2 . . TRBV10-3 TGTGCCATCAGTGTGGTGAGGAACTATGGCTACACCTTC CAISVVRNYGYTF
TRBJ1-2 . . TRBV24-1 TGTGCCACCAGTAGGGGTACTAACTATGGCTACACCTTC CATSRGTNYGYTF
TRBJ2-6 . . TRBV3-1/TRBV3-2 TGTGCCAGCAGCCTCGCGGTTGTCTCTGGGGCCAACGTCCTGACTTTC CASSLAVVSGANVLTF
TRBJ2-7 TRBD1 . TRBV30 TGTGCCGGCACAGGGGGGCTTTACGAGCAGTACTTC CAGTGGLYEQYF
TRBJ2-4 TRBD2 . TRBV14 TGTGGCTTAGCGGGAGTACCCATAGCCAAAAACATTCAGTACTTC CGLAGVPIAKNIQYF
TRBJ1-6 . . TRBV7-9 TGTGCCAGCAGCTTGGGCAGCAGACCCCTCCACTTT CASSLGSRPLHF
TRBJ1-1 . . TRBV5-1 TGCGCCAGCAGCTTGGGTTTGGGGCGGCTGAACACTGAAGCTTTCTTT CASSLGLGRLNTEAFF
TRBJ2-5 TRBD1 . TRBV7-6 TGTGCCAGCTCGCCTGACAGGGGCCTGCTCCGGTACCAAGAGACCCAGTACTTC CASSPDRGLLRYQETQYF
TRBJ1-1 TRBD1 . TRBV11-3 TGTGCCAGCAGCCCACGACAGGGGGGAACTGAAGCTTTCTTT CASSPRQGGTEAFF
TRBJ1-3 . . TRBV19 TGTGCCAGTACAGGTCGGCAGGGAATAACTGGAAACACCATATATTTT CASTGRQGITGNTIYF
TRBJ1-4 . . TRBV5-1 TGCGCCAGCAGCTTTACGTCAACTAATGAAAAACTGTTTTTT CASSFTSTNEKLFF
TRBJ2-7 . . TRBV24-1 TGTGCCACCAGTGAAGCAGGGCTGCGGCAGTACTTC CATSEAGLRQYF
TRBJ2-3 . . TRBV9 TGTGCCAGCAGCTTGGAGGGGAATACGCAGTATTTT CASSLEGNTQYF
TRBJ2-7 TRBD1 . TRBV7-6 TGTGCCAGCAGCTTGGGGACAGGGATTTCCTACGAGCAGTACTTC CASSLGTGISYEQYF
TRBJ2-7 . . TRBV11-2 TGTGCCAGCAGCTTAGACGCTGGCCCCTACGAGCAGTACTTC CASSLDAGPYEQYF
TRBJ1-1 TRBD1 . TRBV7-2 TGTGCCAGCAGCTTAAGGCAACCACAGGGGGGCACTGAAGCTTTCTTT CASSLRQPQGGTEAFF
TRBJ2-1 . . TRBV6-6 TGTGCCAGCAGTTACGCTGACAGGTCCAATGAGCAGTTCTTC CASSYADRSNEQFF